Following are 30 T cell receptor beta chains from one sample sequenced in a study of shared clonotypes between healthy human individuals. Measured with immunoSEQ multiplex PCR; TCRdb has only the in-frame clones, and not every one. The sample includes roughly 1,500,000 clones, approximately 98% of them seen just once. The sample consisted of naive CD4+ T cells sorted from blood. Sample subset: CD45RA+ positively selected. These receptors were taken from a man aged 25-45 years in good health.

This clone was recorded a few times. V is TRBV27 and J is TRBJ1-5, with 10 positions matching TRBD1. Looked up from germline, CDR1 is MNHEY and CDR2 is SMNVEV (reference sequence). V trimming: 5 bases; J trimming: 5 bases; junction bases outside the gene matches: 3. This CDR3 has 14 residues. The CDR3 here is CASSRQGADQPQHF. The CDR3 nucleotides are TGTGCCAGCAGTAGACAGGGGGCTGATCAGCCCCAGCATTTT.

Note on this clone: This CDR3 is also generated by other DNA sequences in the sample. This chain links TRBV5-1 with TRBJ2-3, with 15 positions matching TRBD2. The CDR3 loop spans 16 amino acids. V dropped 3 bases and J dropped 4; count of bases not matched to a gene: 3. Germline lookup yields CDR1 SGHRS and CDR2 YFSETQ. CDR3 sequence reads: CASSSGLAGGSDTQYF. The CDR3 DNA follows: TGCGCCAGCAGCTCGGGACTAGCGGGAGGCTCAGATACGCAGTATTTT.

The chain uses TRBV29-1 and TRBJ2-7; 15 nucleotides agree with TRBD2. Germline loops: CDR1 SQVTM, CDR2 ANQGSEA. V trimming: 6 bases; J trimming: 2 bases; junction bases outside the gene matches: 2. The CDR3 is 14 amino acids. CDR3 sequence (DNA): TGCAGCGTAGGACTAGCGGGAGGGCCCTACGAGCAGTACTTC. Amino acids: CSVGLAGGPYEQYF.

The gene calls are TRBV9 and TRBJ2-1; D is possibly TRBD2 (7 bases). V was cut by 4 bases and J by 3 bases, with 26 bases left in between. The CDR3 has 19 amino acids. The germline V gene has CDR1 SGDLS and CDR2 YYNGEE. CDR3 bases: TGTGCCAGCAGCTCTCAGTGGGGGGGCCCAATGAGACTCTACAATGAGCAGTTCTTC. It yields the protein CASSSQWGGPMRLYNEQFF. Variable domain in full (rest from reference TRBV9 and TRBJ2-1): DSGVTQTPKHLITATGQRVTLRCSPRSGDLSVYWYQQSLDQGLQFLIQYYNGEERAKGNILERFSAQQFPDLHSELNLSSLELGDSALYFCASSSQWGGPMRLYNEQFFGPGTRLTVL.

The chain joins TRBV30 to TRBJ1-5; 11 nucleotides align to TRBD1. Trimming took 4 bases from V and 5 from J; bases not matched to a gene: 4. CDR1 and CDR2 from the germline V gene are GTSNPN and SVGIG (reference sequence). The CDR3 spans 14 residues. CDR3 sequence: CAWTTDRGHQPQHF. Written as DNA, the CDR3 is TGTGCCTGGACCACGGACAGGGGGCATCAGCCCCAGCATTTT.

This chain links TRBV7-9 with TRBJ1-5, with a weak D call TRBD1 (6 bases). Germline loops: CDR1 SEHNR, CDR2 FQNEAQ (reference sequence). V was cut by 5 bases and J by 3 bases, with 23 bases left in between. The CDR3 totals 18 residues. The CDR3 coding sequence is TGTGCCAGCAGCGCCATTAGGGCAGGGGAAAGGGACAATCAGCCCCAGCATTTT. It specifies CASSAIRAGERDNQPQHF.

The V gene is TRBV29-1, the J gene TRBJ2-1; the D gene is possibly TRBD2 (7 bases). The germline CDR1 and CDR2 sequences are SQVTM and ANQGSEA. This CDR3 contains 15 residues. V gave up 7 bases and J gave up 2 bases, with 18 bases separating them. In nucleotides, the CDR3 is TGCAGCGGCGGCGCGGGGGCCCAGCCCTACAATGAGCAGTTCTTC. It yields the protein CSGGAGAQPYNEQFF.

The chain joins TRBV5-1 to TRBJ2-4; the D is unclear. Trimming removed 7 bases from V and 8 bases from J, with 13 bases in between. CDR1 is SGHRS, CDR2 YFSETQ, per germline. This CDR3 has 12 residues. CDR3 bases: TGCGCCAGCGAAGGAGATCTCGACATTCAGTACTTC. Residues: CASEGDLDIQYF.

This clone was observed a few times. The rearrangement links TRBV4-1 to TRBJ2-1; D gene ambiguous. Germline lookup yields CDR1 MGHRA and CDR2 YSYEKL. The CDR3 is 15 residues long. Trimming took off 4 bases at V and 6 bases at J, with 16 bases between the two ends. Here the CDR3 reads CASSLMPSGINEQFF. CDR3 in DNA: TGCGCCAGCAGCCTAATGCCCTCTGGGATCAATGAGCAGTTCTTC.

V gene TRBV28 combines with J gene TRBJ2-7; the match to TRBD2 covers 7 bases. After removal of 5 bases from V and 5 bases from J, the junction contained 9 bases not matched to a gene. Germline CDR1 and CDR2: MDHEN and SYDVKM. The CDR3 is made up of 14 amino acids. CDR3 amino acids: CASSPIGTIDEQYF. CDR3 sequence (DNA): TGTGCCAGCAGTCCTATCGGGACTATCGACGAGCAGTACTTC.

The V and J genes are TRBV11-3 and TRBJ1-1; D unresolved. Trimming took off 1 base at V and 0 bases at J, with 3 bases between the two ends. Germline-derived CDR1 and CDR2 are SGHNT and YENEEA. This CDR3 spans 13 amino acids. DNA of the CDR3: TGTGCCAGCAGCTTAGCTTTGAACACTGAAGCTTTCTTT. Amino acids: CASSLALNTEAFF.

The chain has TRBV11-2 and TRBJ2-1; no definite D call. V was trimmed by 6 bases and J by 4 bases, leaving 10 bases between them. The V gene's germline CDR1 is SGHAT and CDR2 FQNNGV. The CDR3 is 13 residues long. The DNA for the CDR3 is TGTGCCAGCAGGTCGATCCGATACAATGAGCAGTTCTTC. As protein: CASRSIRYNEQFF.

The CDR3 spells CASSLYNILNTEAFF. Written as DNA, the CDR3 is TGTGCCAGCAGCTTATACAACATACTGAACACTGAAGCTTTCTTT. The chain carries TRBV7-3 and TRBJ1-1; D ambiguous. The CDR3 sequence is 15 residues long. V gave up 2 bases and J gave up 0 bases, with 10 bases separating them. Per germline, CDR1 SGHTA and CDR2 FQGTGA. The variable domain in full, completed from reference TRBV7-3 and TRBJ1-1, reads GAGVSQTPSNKVTEKGKYVELRCDPISGHTALYWYRQSLGQGPEFLIYFQGTGAADDSGLPNDRFFAVRPEGSVSTLKIQRTERGDSAVYLCASSLYNILNTEAFFGQGTRLTVV.

The chain combines TRBV7-9 with TRBJ2-7; a weak D match, TRBD1 (5 bases). The CDR3 is 12 residues long. V dropped 8 bases and J dropped 3 bases, with 11 bases sitting between them. The germline CDR1 and CDR2 sequences are SEHNR and FQNEAQ (reference sequence). The CDR3 sequence: CASGIQGYEQYF. Written as DNA, the CDR3 is TGTGCCAGCGGGATTCAGGGCTACGAGCAGTACTTC.

The chain couples TRBV14 to TRBJ2-7; D is ambiguous. Per the germline V gene, CDR1 is SGHDN and CDR2 is FVKESK. V shed 0 bases and J shed 3 bases, with 15 bases lying between them. This CDR3 has 16 amino acids. CDR3 bases: TGTGCCAGCAGCCAAGAAGGGCAGGTCCCTTACTACGAGCAGTACTTC. It is translated as CASSQEGQVPYYEQYF.

The sample holds one count of this clone. This chain uses TRBV7-2 with TRBJ1-1; D uncertain. The CDR3 has 14 amino acids. Per the germline V gene, CDR1 is SGHTA and CDR2 is FQGNSA. V lost 5 bases and J 7 bases, leaving 17 bases between the germline ends. CDR3 nucleotide sequence: TGTGCCAGCAGCCGACCTATCGGACTCGGTGAAGCTTTCTTT. Translation gives CASSRPIGLGEAFF. Together with reference TRBV7-2 and TRBJ1-1, the CDR3 gives the full variable domain: GAGVSQSPSNKVTEKGKDVELRCDPISGHTALYWYRQSLGQGLEFLIYFQGNSAPDKSGLPSDRFSAERTGGSVSTLTIQRTQQEDSAVYLCASSRPIGLGEAFFGQGTRLTVV.

The genes are TRBV27 and TRBJ2-1; D may be TRBD2 (5 bases). Germline CDR1 reads MNHEY; CDR2 reads SMNVEV (reference sequence). CDR3 length equals 14 residues. The V gene lost 10 bases and the J gene lost 4 bases, with 17 bases spanning the gap. The CDR3, as DNA: TGTGCCACCAGACCATCCGGGAAATACAATGAGCAGTTCTTC. Protein product: CATRPSGKYNEQFF.

This chain joins TRBV20-1 and TRBJ2-5, with a possible D match to TRBD2 (6 bases). Germline V lookup: CDR1 DFQATT, CDR2 SNEGSKA (reference sequence). The CDR3 contains 10 residues. V lost 3 bases and J lost 7, with 6 bases in between. CDR3 loop: CSARGGTQYF. Written as DNA, the CDR3 is TGCAGTGCTAGGGGGGGGACCCAGTACTTC.

This rearrangement joins TRBV9 to TRBJ1-6; 8 bases line up with TRBD1. V trimming: 3 bases; J trimming: 9 bases; junction bases outside the gene matches: 2. The CDR3 is 13 amino acids. Germline loops: CDR1 SGDLS, CDR2 YYNGEE. CDR3 protein: CASSGTGFSPLHF. The CDR3 nucleotides are TGTGCCAGCAGCGGGACAGGGTTTTCACCCCTCCACTTT.

V is TRBV5-1 and J is TRBJ2-7, with D tentatively TRBD1 or TRBD2 (6 bases each). The CDR3 consists of 14 residues. CDR1 SGHRS and CDR2 YFSETQ come from the germline V gene. V dropped 0 bases and J dropped 7 bases, with 14 bases sitting between them. DNA for the CDR3: TGCGCCAGCAGCTTGGTTTGGGGGGCTGGGGAGCAGTACTTC. Residues: CASSLVWGAGEQYF.

In the case of this clone: This specimen includes other DNA sequences encoding the same CDR3. This rearrangement joins TRBV5-1 to TRBJ2-5; 8 nucleotides align to TRBD2. V shed 4 bases, J shed 5 bases, and the junction held 4 bases outside the gene matches. The germline gives CDR1 SGHRS, CDR2 YFSETQ. The CDR3 length is 13 residues. This chain's CDR3 is CASSPGRGETQYF. In DNA, the CDR3 is TGCGCCAGCAGCCCCGGGAGGGGCGAGACCCAGTACTTC.

This chain joins TRBV10-2 and TRBJ1-1; no reliable D call. With 3 bases removed from V and 5 bases from J, the gap between germline ends came to 10 bases. CDR1 is WSHSY and CDR2 is SAAADI in the germline V gene. The CDR3 consists of 13 residues. The DNA for the CDR3 is TGCGCCAGCAGTGAAGTTCTGAGGACTGAAGCTTTCTTT. Protein product: CASSEVLRTEAFF.

The chain carries TRBV19 and TRBJ1-5; D possibly corresponds to TRBD1 (6 bases). Germline V lookup: CDR1 LNHDA, CDR2 SQIVND (reference sequence). V was shortened by 7 bases and J by 0 bases, with 16 bases between the two germline ends. The CDR3 is 16 residues long. The CDR3 sequence is CASNPGARNSNQPQHF. The CDR3 bases are TGTGCCAGTAATCCGGGGGCACGAAATAGCAATCAGCCCCAGCATTTT.

The genes are TRBV9 and TRBJ2-5; D gene unclear. CDR1 is SGDLS, CDR2 YYNGEE, per germline. The V end was cut by 0 bases, the J end by 1 base, with 16 bases between. The CDR3 runs 17 residues. The CDR3: CASSVGASRTLQETQYF. For the CDR3, the DNA is TGTGCCAGCAGCGTAGGTGCCAGTCGAACTCTCCAAGAGACCCAGTACTTC.

This rearrangement joins TRBV10-3 to TRBJ1-3; a possible D gene is TRBD1 (6 bases). This CDR3 comprises 16 residues. Germline CDR1 ENHRY, CDR2 SYGVKD. Trimming left V 2 bases short and J 0 bases short, with 11 bases between. CDR3 DNA sequence: TGTGCCATCAGTGAGGACTGGGACACCTCTGGAAACACCATATATTTT. It translates to CAISEDWDTSGNTIYF.

The J gene is TRBJ2-3, the V gene TRBV7-9; 10 positions match TRBD1. The CDR3 runs 17 residues. Looked up from germline, CDR1 is SEHNR and CDR2 is FQNEAQ (reference sequence). V gave up 4 bases and J gave up 3 bases; unmatched junction bases: 10. CDR3 sequence (DNA): TGTGCCAGCAGCTCTACCCCTGACAGGGGGCAAACAGATACGCAGTATTTT. It codes for CASSSTPDRGQTDTQYF.

The sample holds one count of this clone. The rearrangement uses TRBV10-2 and TRBJ2-7; D perhaps matches TRBD1 (5 bases). The germline CDR1 and CDR2 sequences are WSHSY and SAAADI. This CDR3 has 14 residues. Between the trimmed V and J ends, which lost 3 bases and 3 bases, there was a span of 12 bases. The CDR3 protein is CASSERGRDYEQYF. The CDR3 bases are TGCGCCAGCAGTGAAAGGGGCAGGGACTACGAGCAGTACTTC.

This clone has just one count. The chain uses TRBV11-3 and TRBJ2-7, with 7 positions matching TRBD1. Germline V gene sequence: CDR1 SGHNT, CDR2 YENEEA. The CDR3 has 13 residues. Trimming took 5 bases from V and 2 from J; bases not matched to a gene: 3. CDR3 DNA sequence: TGTGCCAGCAGCACGGGGACAGCCTACGAGCAGTACTTC. Protein sequence: CASSTGTAYEQYF.

The rearrangement joins TRBV2 to TRBJ2-4; D uncertain. The V and J ends lost 8 bases and 9 bases respectively, with 26 bases between them. The CDR3 loop spans 16 amino acids. Germline V gene lookup returns CDR1 SNHLY and CDR2 FYNNEI. The CDR3 region is CASFRASSTTSVIQYF. CDR3 nucleotides: TGTGCCAGCTTCCGGGCCTCTTCTACGACCAGCGTCATTCAGTACTTC.

The chain uses TRBV6-1 and TRBJ2-7; D is undetermined. The CDR3 loop spans 11 amino acids. The V gene lost 2 bases and the J gene lost 5 bases, with 4 bases spanning the gap. The germline V gene encodes CDR1 MNHNS and CDR2 SASEGT. The DNA of the CDR3 is TGTGCCAGCAGTGAAAACGACGAGCAGTACTTC. This encodes CASSENDEQYF.